This TCR beta chain was obtained from a study of T cell responses to AZD1222 COVID-19 vaccine. The study's findings and limits: The sample set comprised mostly white British donors with more females, and clonal diversity was possibly underestimated. Sampled repertoires all dated from after the peak T cell response. CD4 TCRs associated with vaccination spanned spike, dominating at 160-218 and 743-854. Among AZD1222 vaccinees, only 5 to 7 were seropositive at baseline.

On this clone itself: The antigen remains undetermined.

Generated by immunoSEQ multiplex PCR, the TCRdb table keeps only in-frame clones and is missing some. The sample has around 91,000 clones, approximately 91% seen once. Trimming cost V 4 bases and J 8 bases, with 18 bases left between them. Per germline, CDR1 SGHRS and CDR2 YFSETQ. The CDR3 extends over 14 amino acids. Sequences were derived from peripheral blood, sampled on day 0 of AZD1222 vaccination. The sequence derives from an adult in good health. The rearrangement uses TRBV5-1 and TRBJ1-2, with a possible D match to TRBD1 (6 bases). In DNA, the CDR3 is TGCGCCAGCAGCGACTTGGGGGCCAGCAGGGGCTACACCTTC. It codes for CASSDLGASRGYTF. Full variable domain (outside the CDR3, taken from reference TRBV5-1 and TRBJ1-2): KAGVTQTPRYLIKTRGQQVTLSCSPISGHRSVSWYQQTPGQGLQFLFEYFSETQRNKGNFPGRFSGRQFSNSRSEMNVSTLELGDSALYLCASSDLGASRGYTFGSGTRLTVV.